Given below is one TCR beta chain in context. Its antigen is undetermined. CDR3 length: 14 amino acids. With V trimmed by 3 bases and J by 0 bases, 1 base remained unmatched. The germline gives CDR1 SEHNR, CDR2 FQNEAQ (reference sequence). The authors' processing: Sequence data from immunoSEQ were junction-only and lacked quality scores; consequently, filtering differed. Sequencing used immunoSEQ multiplex PCR; TCRdb keeps in-frame clones, though not all of them. That table furnishes V, J and clone size, whereas the DNA furnished D and trimming. Among over 1.5 million clones listed, 98% were seen once. The data are from a study of shared clonotypes between healthy human individuals. Study findings and constraints: Clonotype sharing among the donors was expected to vary with sequencing depth.

Sequencing was done on a sample of naive CD4+ T cells sorted from blood. Subset meaning: CD45RA+ positively selected. The J gene is TRBJ2-7, the V gene TRBV7-9, with TRBD2 matching 8 bases. This receptor was taken from a man aged 25-45 years in good health. The CDR3 is CASSFGTSSYEQYF. CDR3 bases: TGTGCCAGCAGCTTCGGGACTAGCTCCTACGAGCAGTACTTC. The full variable domain, in which reference TRBV7-9 and TRBJ2-7 provide the parts outside the CDR3, is DTGVSQNPRHKITKRGQNVTFRCDPISEHNRLYWYRQTLGQGPEFLTYFQNEAQLEKSRLLSDRFSAERPKGSFSTLEIQRTEQGDSAMYLCASSFGTSSYEQYFGPGTRLTVT.